Below are 9 T cell receptor beta chains sequenced from a single sample in a study of response to subunit inactivated influenza vaccine. TCRdb redid the calling of the RT-PCR reads with MiXCR, one entry per CDR3 protein. Among a few hundred thousand distinct CDR3 sequences listed, roughly a fifth were seen once. This sample comprised PBMCs from blood, obtained about 19 months after vaccination. These receptors were collected from a man aged 50-75 years who received an inactivated influenza vaccine.

The chain employs TRBV6-2 or TRBV6-3 and TRBJ2-1; 13 bases are shared with TRBD2. The CDR3 runs 16 residues. In germline, CDR1 is MNHEY, CDR2 SVGEGT. After removal of 6 bases from V and 4 bases from J, the junction contained 6 bases not matched to a gene. This chain's CDR3 is CASSRLAGGKYNEQFF. The CDR3 DNA reads TGTGCCAGCAGCAGACTAGCGGGGGGAAAGTACAATGAGCAGTTCTTC.

This clonotype was seen more than once but under ten times. CDR3 amino acids: CASSLDKQGTAPLHF. DNA of the CDR3: TGTGCCAGCAGCTTAGATAAACAGGGAACGGCACCCCTCCACTTT. The chain joins TRBV7-8 to TRBJ1-6; possibly TRBD1 for D (6 bases). The CDR3 spans 15 residues. Trimming pared 1 base from V and 11 bases from J, leaving 15 bases between. CDR1 and CDR2 from the germline V gene are SGHVS and FQNEAQ.

This chain links TRBV6-6 with TRBJ1-1; no reliable D call. The V end lost 7 bases, the J end lost 1 base, and 10 bases lay between the germline ends. Germline lookup yields CDR1 MNHNY and CDR2 SVGAGI (reference sequence). The CDR3 is 13 amino acids. In nucleotides, the CDR3 is TGTGCCAGCATGAGTCAGAAGAACACTGAAGCTTTCTTT. Its translation: CASMSQKNTEAFF.

V and J are TRBV12-3 or TRBV12-4 and TRBJ1-6, with a weak D call TRBD1 (5 bases). V gave up 5 bases and J gave up 10 bases, with 15 bases separating them. The CDR3 is 14 amino acids. The CDR3 region has the DNA TGTGCCAGCAGTCCTGGTTGGGGCAGCTCACCCCTCCACTTT. Protein: CASSPGWGSSPLHF.

As to this clonotype: A single base separates this from a much larger clone, so it may be a read error. The chain has TRBV12-3 or TRBV12-4 and TRBJ1-6; 11 bases are a match to TRBD1. The length of the CDR3 is 15 residues. CDR3 DNA sequence: TGTACCAGCAGCGGACAGGGGGCAGGGAATTCACCCCTCCACTTT. The encoded protein is CTSSGQGAGNSPLHF.

The gene calls are TRBV12-3 or TRBV12-4 and TRBJ2-1, with 9 bases fitting TRBD2. The CDR3 loop spans 15 amino acids. The ends lost 6 bases at V and 5 bases at J; junction bases unmatched: 8. The CDR3 region is CASRVLSGSNNEQFF. The CDR3 bases are TGTGCCAGCAGGGTTCTTAGCGGGAGCAACAATGAGCAGTTCTTC.

In this sample, this clonotype turned up a few times. The rearrangement uses TRBV21-1 and TRBJ1-2; the DNA was not compared with TRBD1, the D call given in the table. TRBV21-1 counts as a pseudogene. This CDR3 is 12 amino acids long. For the CDR3, the DNA is TGTGCCAGCAGGACAGTGAGGGGCGGCTACACCTTC. Translating it yields CASRTVRGGYTF.

The sample holds a few counts of this clonotype. V and J are TRBV30 and TRBJ1-2; D gene unclear. The V end lost 0 bases, the J end lost 4 bases, and 6 bases lay between the germline ends. The CDR3 runs to 12 residues. Per germline, CDR1 GTSNPN and CDR2 SVGIG (reference sequence). The CDR3 nucleotides are TGTGCCTGGAGTGTAATGGGCTATGGCTACACCTTC. Translation gives CAWSVMGYGYTF. The whole variable domain, remainder taken from reference TRBV30 and TRBJ1-2, is SQTIHQWPATLVQPVGSPLSLECTVEGTSNPNLYWYRQAAGRGLQLLFYSVGIGQISSEVPQNLSASRPQDRQFILSSKKLLLSDSGFYLCAWSVMGYGYTFGSGTRLTVV.

In this sample, this clonotype turned up a few times. The rearrangement links TRBV15 to TRBJ1-5, with D unresolved. Germline lookup yields CDR1 LNHNV and CDR2 YYDKDF (reference sequence). The CDR3 totals 14 residues. V lost 0 bases and J 5 bases, leaving 8 bases between the germline ends. Here the CDR3 reads CATSRDIKDQPQHF. CDR3 bases: TGTGCCACCAGCAGAGATATTAAGGATCAGCCCCAGCATTTT.